The 23 T cell receptor beta chains below were found in one sample sequenced in a study of T-cell reconstitution after alpha-beta-depleted transplantation in children. Preparing the TCRbeta library involved the use of unique molecular identifiers. TCRdb fed the PCR reads into MiXCR, producing one record per CDR3 protein. The data show almost 500,000 distinct CDR3 sequences, approximately 10% seen once. This material consisted of PBMCs, taken before TCRalphabeta/CD19-depleted stem cell transplant. These receptors all stem from a child aged 2-15 years with inherited bone marrow failure, due to receive a stem cell transplant.

This clonotype was counted a few times. The chain has TRBV20-1 and TRBJ2-7, with 10 positions matching TRBD2. V was pared by 0 bases and J by 0 bases, with 2 bases of the junction left unmatched. CDR1 DFQATT and CDR2 SNEGSKA come from the germline V gene (reference sequence). The CDR3 loop spans 15 amino acids. This CDR3 reads CSAREGLADSYEQYF. The CDR3 nucleotides read TGCAGTGCTAGAGAAGGACTAGCGGACTCCTACGAGCAGTACTTC.

The chain is built from TRBV2 and TRBJ2-1, with a possible D match to TRBD2 (6 bases). Trimming shortened V by 8 bases and J by 13 bases, and 18 bases separated the two germline ends. The CDR3 is 12 residues long. Per the germline V gene, CDR1 is SNHLY and CDR2 is FYNNEI. This chain's CDR3 is CASVVRDLIQFF. CDR3 bases: TGTGCCAGCGTGGTGAGGGACTTGATACAGTTCTTC.

V gene TRBV5-4 combines with J gene TRBJ2-2, with 7 bases matching TRBD1. Germline CDR1 is SGHNT and CDR2 is YYREEE (reference sequence). V lost 6 bases, J lost 9 bases, and 8 bases stayed unmatched. This CDR3 has 13 amino acids. The CDR3 bases are TGTGCCAGCAATTACCAGGGGGTACGGGAGCTGTTTTTT. Encoded protein: CASNYQGVRELFF.

The chain combines TRBV5-6 with TRBJ2-7, with D possibly TRBD1 on 6 matching bases. This CDR3 has 15 residues. Trimming pared 2 bases from V and 0 bases from J, leaving 12 bases between. Germline V gene data show CDR1 as SGHDT and CDR2 as YYEEEE. The CDR3 is CASSFQDRDSYEQYF. The CDR3 bases are TGTGCCAGCAGCTTTCAGGACAGAGACTCCTACGAGCAGTACTTC.

This clonotype came up a few times. V usage is TRBV25-1 and J usage is TRBJ1-1; D not resolved. The germline V gene encodes CDR1 MGHDK and CDR2 SYGVNS. Trimming shortened V by 2 bases and J by 9 bases, and 16 bases separated the two germline ends. The CDR3 contains 14 residues. CDR3 sequence reads: CASSEPLSFGQAFF. CDR3 bases: TGTGCCAGCAGTGAACCACTCTCGTTCGGGCAAGCTTTCTTT.

This clonotype was seen just once. It may be a read error: a sequence one base away is much more abundant. The CDR3 coding sequence is TGTGCCAGCAGCTTACTGACTCCGGAGTATGGCTACACCTTC. Protein sequence: CASSLLTPEYGYTF. The rearrangement links TRBV7-9 to TRBJ1-2; D ambiguous. The germline gives CDR1 SEHNR, CDR2 FQNEAQ (reference sequence). Trimming stripped 2 bases from V and 5 bases from J, with 12 bases between. This CDR3 has 14 amino acids.

This clonotype was counted many times. The V call is TRBV12-3 or TRBV12-4, the J call TRBJ2-2; no reliable D call. The V end lost 7 bases, the J end lost 1 base, and 13 bases lay between the germline ends. The CDR3 loop spans 15 amino acids. The DNA for the CDR3 is TGTGCCAGCACCACGATCAAGAAGAACACCGGGGAGCTGTTTTTT. Amino acids: CASTTIKKNTGELFF.

This clonotype was seen at least ten times. The V gene is TRBV27, the J gene TRBJ2-7; TRBD2 might be the D (5 bases). The length of the CDR3 is 14 residues. Germline-derived CDR1 and CDR2 are MNHEY and SMNVEV (reference sequence). V was clipped by 4 bases and J by 2 bases, with 12 bases between them. The CDR3 is CASSSTGNPYEQYF. The DNA for the CDR3 is TGTGCCAGCAGTTCTACCGGGAACCCCTACGAGCAGTACTTC.

The CDR3 region is CSLAASYEQYF. As DNA, the CDR3 is TGCAGTTTAGCGGCCTCCTACGAGCAGTACTTC. The J gene is TRBJ2-7, the V gene TRBV20-1; D is possibly TRBD2 (6 bases). Trimming stripped 8 bases from V and 0 bases from J, with 8 bases between. This CDR3 has 11 residues. Germline V gives CDR1 DFQATT, CDR2 SNEGSKA (reference sequence).

Many counts were recorded for this clonotype. This rearrangement joins TRBV15 to TRBJ2-3, with 9 nucleotides matching TRBD2. The CDR3 has 14 residues. The germline CDR1 and CDR2 sequences are LNHNV and YYDKDF (reference sequence). V lost 5 bases, J lost 6 bases, and 6 bases stayed unmatched. The CDR3: CATSPLAGEDTQYF. The CDR3 DNA reads TGTGCCACCAGCCCATTAGCGGGAGAGGATACGCAGTATTTT.

This clonotype was detected ten times or more. The V call is TRBV6-5, the J call TRBJ2-1, with TRBD2 matching over 14 bases. CDR1 and CDR2 from the germline V gene are MNHEY and SVGAGI. The V segment lost 5 bases and the J segment 9 bases; nucleotides outside the gene matches: 6. The CDR3 loop spans 15 amino acids. CDR3 sequence reads: CASSRGLAGVSEQFF. The CDR3 nucleotides read TGTGCCAGCAGTCGGGGACTAGCGGGAGTCAGTGAGCAGTTCTTC.

In DNA form, the CDR3 reads TGTGCCAGCAGACCACAGGGTATTGGGTATGAGCAGTTCTTC. This encodes CASRPQGIGYEQFF. V gene TRBV6-2 or TRBV6-3 combines with J gene TRBJ2-1; TRBD1 is a possible D gene (6 bases). This CDR3 is 14 amino acids long. Per the germline V gene, CDR1 is MNHEY and CDR2 is SVGEGT. With 6 bases removed from V and 8 bases from J, the gap between germline ends came to 17 bases.

A remark on this clonotype: It may be a read error: a sequence one base away is much more abundant. The rearrangement joins TRBV27 to TRBJ2-1; D may be TRBD1 or TRBD2 (5 bases each). This CDR3 has 14 residues. The V gene's germline CDR1 is MNHEY and CDR2 SMNVEV (reference sequence). V lost 4 bases and J 7 bases, leaving 14 bases between the germline ends. The CDR3 reads CASSSITEGNEQFF. The CDR3 coding sequence is TGTGCCAGCAGTTCTATAACAGAGGGGAATGAGCAGTTCTTC.

A few counts support this clonotype. The V gene is TRBV7-9, the J gene TRBJ1-4, with D possibly being TRBD1 (6 bases). The CDR3 covers 17 residues. CDR1 and CDR2 from the germline V gene are SEHNR and FQNEAQ (reference sequence). The ends were cut back, 5 bases at V and 3 bases at J, with 19 bases in the middle. The CDR3 sequence: CASSPRDTPGPNEKLFF. CDR3 in DNA: TGTGCCAGCAGCCCGAGGGACACCCCAGGTCCTAATGAAAAACTGTTTTTT.

This clonotype has only a few counts. CDR3 coding DNA: TGCGCCAGCAGCCAACTAGCGGGCACCTACGAGCAGTACTTC. It is translated as CASSQLAGTYEQYF. V gene TRBV4-3 combines with J gene TRBJ2-7; 8 bases are a match to TRBD2. The CDR3 has 14 residues. Germline loops: CDR1 LGHNA, CDR2 YSLEER. Trimming cost V 2 bases and J 2 bases; bases outside gene matches: 2.

In this sample, this clonotype turned up many times. CDR3 in amino acids: CASSQSRSYNEQFF. The CDR3 coding sequence is TGCGCCAGCAGCCAGAGCAGGTCCTACAATGAGCAGTTCTTC. This chain uses TRBV4-1 with TRBJ2-1; D ambiguous. Germline loops: CDR1 MGHRA, CDR2 YSYEKL. CDR3 length equals 14 residues. V was trimmed by 3 bases and J by 1 base, leaving 7 bases between them.

This clonotype showed up just a few times. The chain combines TRBV5-1 with TRBJ1-2; TRBD1 might be the D (5 bases). With 8 bases removed from V and 4 bases from J, the gap between germline ends came to 9 bases. The germline V gene has CDR1 SGHRS and CDR2 YFSETQ. This CDR3 has 11 amino acids. The CDR3, as DNA: TGCGCCAGTAGGGACTTCTATGGCTACACCTTC. Protein: CASRDFYGYTF. Supplemented by reference TRBV5-1 and TRBJ1-2, the full variable domain reads KAGVTQTPRYLIKTRGQQVTLSCSPISGHRSVSWYQQTPGQGLQFLFEYFSETQRNKGNFPGRFSGRQFSNSRSEMNVSTLELGDSALYLCASRDFYGYTFGSGTRLTVV.

This clonotype has ten or more counts. The chain links TRBV4-3 to TRBJ1-1; no clear D. The ends were cut back, 0 bases at V and 4 bases at J, with 12 bases in the middle. There are 15 residues in the CDR3. Germline V gene data show CDR1 as LGHNA and CDR2 as YSLEER. The CDR3 loop reads CASSQEEGGSTEAFF. DNA of the CDR3: TGCGCCAGCAGCCAAGAGGAGGGAGGGAGCACTGAAGCTTTCTTT.

This clonotype has a count of ten or more. In DNA, the CDR3 is TGTGCCAGCAGTGAACTAGCGGGACGCTCCTACAATGAGCAGTTCTTC. It translates to CASSELAGRSYNEQFF. This chain uses TRBV25-1 with TRBJ2-1; 9 positions match TRBD2. The length of the CDR3 is 16 residues. Germline-derived CDR1 and CDR2 are MGHDK and SYGVNS. V trimming: 2 bases; J trimming: 0 bases; junction bases outside the gene matches: 2.

This clonotype showed up many times. The rearrangement joins TRBV11-2 to TRBJ2-7; possibly TRBD2 for D (5 bases). The CDR3 has 13 amino acids. V was trimmed by 6 bases and J by 6 bases, leaving 15 bases between them. CDR1 and CDR2 (germline): SGHAT, FQNNGV. The CDR3 sequence: CASRQLVGIEQYF. Here the CDR3 DNA reads TGTGCCAGCAGACAACTAGTAGGCATCGAGCAGTACTTC.

This clonotype was counted only a few times. V usage is TRBV7-9 and J usage is TRBJ1-6; D is unresolved. With 4 bases removed from V and 3 bases from J, the gap between germline ends came to 10 bases. This CDR3 spans 15 amino acids. In germline, CDR1 is SEHNR, CDR2 FQNEAQ (reference sequence). CDR3 nucleotide sequence: TGTGCCAGCAGCTCTAACGAGGGCTATAATTCACCCCTCCACTTT. Its translation: CASSSNEGYNSPLHF.

This chain connects TRBV5-5 to TRBJ1-2; D ambiguous. Germline V gene data show CDR1 as SGHKS and CDR2 as YYEKEE (reference sequence). V was shortened by 0 bases and J by 4 bases, with 10 bases between the two germline ends. The CDR3 is 14 residues long. CDR3 in amino acids: CASSLDIFGYGYTF. The CDR3 DNA follows: TGTGCCAGCAGCTTGGATATCTTTGGCTATGGCTACACCTTC.

This clonotype appeared many times. The gene calls are TRBV27 and TRBJ2-7; D perhaps matches TRBD1 (6 bases). V was clipped by 0 bases and J by 4 bases, with 16 bases between them. Germline V lookup: CDR1 MNHEY, CDR2 SMNVEV (reference sequence). CDR3 size: 16 residues. CDR3 nucleotides: TGTGCCAGCAGTTTATCAAGGCAGGGGCCTAGTTACGAGCAGTACTTC. It yields the protein CASSLSRQGPSYEQYF.